The clone carrying this T cell receptor (beta chain) was seen more than once but under ten times. Its specificity is not known. The entry originates in a study of T cells in Graves' hyperthyroidism and ophthalmopathy. Germline assignment: CDR1 MDHEN and CDR2 SYDVKM. This CDR3 comprises 14 residues. V was shortened by 1 base and J by 3 bases, with 6 bases between the two germline ends. The study's findings and limits: A 13 V-J model separated ophthalmopathy from stable hyperthyroidism.

Each diagnosis was grounded in clinical symptoms, serum thyroxine and TRAb, thyroid ultrasound, and orbital computed tomography. PBMCs stemmed from less than 13 ml fresh peripheral blood. What was amplified from RNA transcripts were TCR beta CDR3 regions. With the HTBI primer set, the TCR CDR3 went through a first round of RT-PCR. TCRdb re-analysed the multiplex PCR reads in MiXCR, keeping a single row per CDR3 protein. The sample yields about 290,000 distinct CDR3 sequences, roughly 13% seen once. The chain links TRBV28 to TRBJ1-4, with D unclear. The receptor's source is a woman in her thirties with Graves' hyperthyroidism that later progressed to Graves' ophthalmopathy. The sequenced sample consisted of blood. The CDR3 DNA is TGTGCCAGCAGTTTATACAGCTCTAATGAAAAACTGTTTTTT. It is translated as CASSLYSSNEKLFF.